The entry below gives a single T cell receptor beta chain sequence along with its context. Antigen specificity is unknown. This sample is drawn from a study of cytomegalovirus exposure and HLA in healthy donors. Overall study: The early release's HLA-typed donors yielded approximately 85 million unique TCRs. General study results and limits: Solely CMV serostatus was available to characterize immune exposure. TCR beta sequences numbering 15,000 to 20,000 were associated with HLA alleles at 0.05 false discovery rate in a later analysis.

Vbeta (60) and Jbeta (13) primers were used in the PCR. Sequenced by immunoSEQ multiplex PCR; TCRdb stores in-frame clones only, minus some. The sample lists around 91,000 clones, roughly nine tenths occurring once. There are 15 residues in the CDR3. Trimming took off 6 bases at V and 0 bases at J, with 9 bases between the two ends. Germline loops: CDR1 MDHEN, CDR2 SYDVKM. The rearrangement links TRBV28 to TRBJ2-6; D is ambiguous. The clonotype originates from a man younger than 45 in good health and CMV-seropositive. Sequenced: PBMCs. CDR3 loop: CASSPGRSGANVLTF. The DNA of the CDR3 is TGTGCCAGCAGCCCCGGTCGCTCTGGGGCCAACGTCCTGACTTTC. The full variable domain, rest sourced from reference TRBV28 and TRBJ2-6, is DVKVTQSSRYLVKRTGEKVFLECVQDMDHENMFWYRQDPGLGLRLIYFSYDVKMKEKGDIPEGYSVSREKKERFSLILESASTNQTSMYLCASSPGRSGANVLTFGAGSRLTVL.